The clone carrying this TCR beta chain has only a few counts. Method: immunoSEQ multiplex PCR; TCRdb's copy keeps in-frame clones and lacks some. This sample has about 160,000 clones, with less than 90% found just once. The V end was cut by 4 bases, the J end by 1 base, with 5 bases between. The germline V gene has CDR1 SGHTA and CDR2 FQGNSA. This CDR3 region has 14 residues. The data are from a study of blood T cell repertoires in COVID-19. Study background: The United States, Italy and Spain were the sources of the acute and convalescent COVID-19 samples.

The rearrangement joins TRBV7-2 to TRBJ2-6; D not certain. Source material: peripheral blood. This TCR came from a man aged 18-30 years with active or convalescent COVID-19. DNA of the CDR3: TGTGCCAGCAGCTCCGGTTCTGGGGCCAACGTCCTGACTTTC. Its protein is CASSSGSGANVLTF.